This is a list of T cell receptor beta chains from one sample in a study of post-analysis software for immune sequencing data. TCRdb re-called the PCR reads through MiXCR, storing one row per CDR3 protein. The table lists roughly 580,000 distinct CDR3 sequences, about 40% of them singletons, with more than 1.5% in the top ten. What was sequenced was blood. Source of these receptors: a girl aged 5 to 17 with multiple sclerosis. Both conserved end residues are part of each CDR3. The D gene is left open where the match is weak. Size is omitted from some rows. Given values are once, few, many or a class for expanded clones.

>many|TRBV29-1|TRBJ2-5|.
TGCAGCGTCGCTTTCCGCCGAGAGACCCAGTACTTC
CSVAFRRETQYF
>few|TRBV12-3/TRBV12-4|TRBJ1-5|.
TGTGCCAGCAGTTTTTCACAGGGTCTCAATCAGCCCCAGCATTTT
CASSFSQGLNQPQHF
>.|TRBV3-1|TRBJ2-1|.
TGTGCCAGCAGCCAAGTGACGTGGGATGAGCAGTTCTTC
CASSQVTWDEQFF
>.|TRBV3-1|TRBJ1-2|.
TGTGCCAGCAGCCAACCGAGGGCTAACTATGGCTACACCTTC
CASSQPRANYGYTF
>.|TRBV6-1|TRBJ2-2|.
TGTGCCAGCAGGGCCCTCGCGGGGAGACAAAACACCGGGGAGCTGTTTTTT
CASRALAGRQNTGELFF
>.|TRBV20-1|TRBJ1-2|.
TGCAGTGCTAGTGTGCAAATTGAGGATGGCTACACCTTC
CSASVQIEDGYTF
>.|TRBV18|TRBJ1-2|.
TGTGCCAGCTCAGAAAACTATGGCTACACCTTC
CASSENYGYTF
>.|TRBV4-2|TRBJ1-2|.
TGTGCCAGCAGCCAAGTGGGGATCCAATCCAGGGGAGGCTACACCTTC
CASSQVGIQSRGGYTF
>.|TRBV12-3/TRBV12-4|TRBJ1-5|.
TGTGCCAGCAGTTTTAGCCGGCTAGTTGAGTTGCATGATAGCCCCCAGCATTTT
CASSFSRLVELHDSPQHF
>.|TRBV7-9|TRBJ1-6|.
TGTGCCAGCAGCAGCACGACGGTGAATTCACCCCTCCACTTT
CASSSTTVNSPLHF
>.|TRBV6-5|TRBJ1-2|.
TGTGCCAGCAGCCAAATACTCAGAACAGGCTACACCTTC
CASSQILRTGYTF
>many|TRBV10-3|TRBJ2-1|TRBD1
TGTGCCATCAGTGAGTCGACGCAGGGGGCAAATGAGCAGTTCTTC
CAISESTQGANEQFF
>few|TRBV30|TRBJ1-1|.
TGTGCCTGGAGGAGGACCCTGAACACTGAAGCTTTCTTT
CAWRRTLNTEAFF
>.|TRBV12-3/TRBV12-4|TRBJ1-2|TRBD1
TGTGCCAGCAGTTTAGCGCTATTTGGGGACAGCTATGGCTACACCTTC
CASSLALFGDSYGYTF
>few|TRBV27|TRBJ2-5|TRBD2
TGTGCCAGCTCTCCGGGACTAGCGGGACCAGAGACCCAGTACTTC
CASSPGLAGPETQYF
>.|TRBV10-3|TRBJ2-7|.
TGTGCCATCAGTGAGGGGTACGAGCAGTACTTC
CAISEGYEQYF
>.|TRBV28|TRBJ2-5|.
.
CASSLRGWGAGIRYF
>.|TRBV6-1|TRBJ2-5|TRBD2
TGTGCCAGCAGTAAGACTAGCGGGGGGGCTGTGAGGGAGACCCAGTACTTC
CASSKTSGGAVRETQYF
>.|TRBV29-1|TRBJ2-5|TRBD2
TGCAGCGTGGGTTGGGGGGGAGAGACCCAGTACTTC
CSVGWGGETQYF
>few|TRBV4-1|TRBJ2-3|TRBD1
TGCGCCAGCAGCCCCCGGGACAGCGGCACAGATACGCAGTATTTT
CASSPRDSGTDTQYF
>.|TRBV7-9|TRBJ2-1|TRBD1
TGTGCCAGCAGCCTGGACAGGGGAAGTTGGAATGAGCAGTTCTTC
CASSLDRGSWNEQFF
>.|TRBV10-3|TRBJ2-7|.
TGTGCCATCAGTGAGTCGTCCGGACCGAGCTACGAGCAGTACTTC
CAISESSGPSYEQYF
>few|TRBV12-3/TRBV12-4|TRBJ1-5|TRBD1
TGTGCCAGCAAGGGACAGGGCAATCAGCCCCAGCATTTT
CASKGQGNQPQHF
>once|TRBV10-3|TRBJ2-7|.
TGTGCCATCAGTGAGTCGACCGACATAAACATTCGGTACTTC
CAISESTDINIRYF
>.|TRBV12-3/TRBV12-4|TRBJ1-5|.
TGTGCCAGCAGTTTGTCGGGGGTTAGCAATCAGCCCCAGCATTTT
CASSLSGVSNQPQHF
>.|TRBV6-5|TRBJ2-2|.
TGTGCCAGCAGTTACCGTGAGAACACCGGGGAGCTGTTTTTT
CASSYRENTGELFF
>.|TRBV15|TRBJ2-5|.
TGTGCCACCAGCTCCAGGGGTAGAGAGACCCAGTACTTC
CATSSRGRETQYF
>.|TRBV12-3/TRBV12-4|TRBJ2-7|TRBD2
TGTGCCAGCAGTTTGGGACTAGCGGGACCCTACGAGCAGTACTTC
CASSLGLAGPYEQYF
>.|TRBV20-1|TRBJ1-2|.
TGCAGTGCTAGAGACGGCAGGGTCGACTATGGCTACACCTTC
CSARDGRVDYGYTF
>few|TRBV7-8|TRBJ2-1|TRBD2
TGTGCCAGCAGCTATTCTACAGGACTAGCGGGTCACAATGAGCAGTTCTTC
CASSYSTGLAGHNEQFF
>.|TRBV20-1|TRBJ1-1|.
TGCAGTGCTAGTCACTCGAACACTGAAGCTTTCTTT
CSASHSNTEAFF
>few|TRBV10-3|TRBJ1-5|.
TGTGCCATCAGTGAGTCGGGGCCGAACAATCAGCCCCAGCATTTT
CAISESGPNNQPQHF
>.|TRBV29-1|TRBJ2-7|TRBD2
TGCAGCGTTGGGGGACTAGCGTCGCGGGAGCAGTACTTC
CSVGGLASREQYF
>many|TRBV7-8|TRBJ2-5|.
TGTGCCAGCCTTCATGGCAGGGCTAAAGAGACCCAGTACTTC
CASLHGRAKETQYF
>.|TRBV12-3/TRBV12-4|TRBJ2-4|.
TGTGCCAGCAGCCCTACAGGGAAAAACATTCAGTACTTC
CASSPTGKNIQYF
>few|TRBV20-1|TRBJ2-5|TRBD2
TGCAGTGCTAGAAGACTAGCGGGGGGGTCAGAGACCCAGTACTTC
CSARRLAGGSETQYF
>.|TRBV5-1|TRBJ2-7|TRBD1
TGCGCCAGCAGACTGGACAGGTCCCCGTCCTACGAGCAGTACTTC
CASRLDRSPSYEQYF
>few|TRBV5-1|TRBJ2-7|.
TGCGCCAGCAGCTTGTCTTACCCCTACGAGCAGTACTTC
CASSLSYPYEQYF
>.|TRBV12-3/TRBV12-4|TRBJ1-2|.
TGTGCAAGCAGTTTTGGGGACACCGACACCGAAAACTATGGCTACACCTTC
CASSFGDTDTENYGYTF
>.|TRBV3-1|TRBJ1-1|TRBD1
TGTGCCAGCAGCCGGACAGGGGGTATCGAAGCTTTCTTT
CASSRTGGIEAFF
>.|TRBV29-1|TRBJ1-1|.
TGCAGCTTACGCAGGCGAATCTACACTGAAGCTTTCTTT
CSLRRRIYTEAFF
>.|TRBV20-1|TRBJ2-7|TRBD2
TGCAGTGCTAGGACATCTAGCGGGAGGTTCCAAGAGACTCAGTACTTC
CSARTSSGRFQETQYF
>.|TRBV7-9|TRBJ2-7|TRBD1
TGTGCCAGCAGCTTGCTAGACAGGGCCCCCTACGAGCAGTACTTC
CASSLLDRAPYEQYF